The source of this T cell receptor beta chain is a study of T-cell reconstitution after alpha-beta-depleted transplantation in children. The length of the CDR3 is 17 residues. The V and J ends lost 5 bases and 4 bases respectively, with 23 bases between them. During its preparation, the TCRbeta library received unique molecular identifiers. TCRdb re-called the PCR reads with MiXCR, one entry per CDR3 protein. Here the sample spans around 480,000 distinct CDR3 sequences, 32% being singletons. This clonotype was seen once. This chain links TRBV12-3 or TRBV12-4 with TRBJ1-2; the D gene is possibly TRBD1 (5 bases). Material: PBMCs from the stem cell graft donor, obtained from the stem cell graft. This receptor was identified in a human donor who donated a stem cell graft to a child with aplastic anemia. The CDR3 DNA reads as TGTGCCAGCAGTCCGCAGACAGTGACCATATCGGCCTATGGCTACACCTTC. It codes for CASSPQTVTISAYGYTF.